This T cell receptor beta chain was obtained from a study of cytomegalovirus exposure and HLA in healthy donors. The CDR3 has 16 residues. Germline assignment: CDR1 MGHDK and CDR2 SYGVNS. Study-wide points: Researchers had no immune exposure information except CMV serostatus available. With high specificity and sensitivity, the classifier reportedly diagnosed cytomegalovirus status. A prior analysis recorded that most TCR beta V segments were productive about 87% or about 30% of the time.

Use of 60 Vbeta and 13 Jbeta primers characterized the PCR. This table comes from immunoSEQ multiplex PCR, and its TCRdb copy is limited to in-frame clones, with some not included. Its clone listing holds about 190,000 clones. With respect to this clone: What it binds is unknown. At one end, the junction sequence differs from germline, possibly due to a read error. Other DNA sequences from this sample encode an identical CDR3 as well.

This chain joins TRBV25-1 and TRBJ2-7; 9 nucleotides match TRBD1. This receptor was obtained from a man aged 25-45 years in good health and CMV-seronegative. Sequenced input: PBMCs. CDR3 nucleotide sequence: TGCGCCAGCAGCCCACCCTCCGGGACAGGGATCTACGAGCAGTACTTC. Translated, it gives CASSPPSGTGIYEQYF.